Listed here are 30 T cell receptor beta chains from one sample, sequenced in a study of shared clonotypes between healthy human individuals. Repertoires were generated with immunoSEQ multiplex PCR, while TCRdb's copy carries only in-frame clones and drops some. The sample records over 2 million clones, about nine tenths being singletons. The sample was naive CD4+ T cells from PBMCs. Subset reported: CD45RA+ positively selected. All receptors come from a man aged 18 to 30 in good health. Some clones in this sample may be carry-over from other donors' samples.

V usage is TRBV6-1 and J usage is TRBJ2-3, with D uncertain. Trimming shortened V by 3 bases and J by 7 bases, and 5 bases separated the two germline ends. CDR1 and CDR2 from the germline V gene are MNHNS and SASEGT. This CDR3 spans 11 amino acids. The CDR3 DNA follows: TGTGCCAGCAGTGAGATAAATACGCAGTATTTT. This gives the protein CASSEINTQYF.

CDR3 DNA: TGTGCCAGCAGCTTGGTATTTCTAGCGGGAGCATCTTACTACAATGAGCAGTTCTTC. Translation gives CASSLVFLAGASYYNEQFF. The genes are TRBV5-5 and TRBJ2-1; 10 bases fit TRBD2. Losses at the gene ends were 0 bases for V and 3 bases for J; bases not matched to a gene: 12. CDR3 length: 19 residues. Germline CDR1 is SGHKS and CDR2 is YYEKEE (reference sequence).

The V gene is TRBV7-9, the J gene TRBJ1-3, with D unresolved. The CDR3 contains 15 residues. V was trimmed by 3 bases and J by 0 bases, leaving 9 bases between them. CDR1 and CDR2 from the germline V gene are SEHNR and FQNEAQ (reference sequence). The CDR3 is CASSFPGDSGNTIYF. The CDR3 DNA reads as TGTGCCAGCAGCTTCCCTGGTGACTCTGGAAACACCATATATTTT. Combining the CDR3 with reference TRBV7-9 and TRBJ1-3 gives the whole variable domain DTGVSQNPRHKITKRGQNVTFRCDPISEHNRLYWYRQTLGQGPEFLTYFQNEAQLEKSRLLSDRFSAERPKGSFSTLEIQRTEQGDSAMYLCASSFPGDSGNTIYFGEGSWLTVV.

The genes are TRBV11-1 and TRBJ2-7; D perhaps matches TRBD2 (5 bases). V lost 3 bases, J lost 0 bases, and 9 bases lay in between. The germline V gene encodes CDR1 SGHAT and CDR2 FQDESV (reference sequence). The CDR3 consists of 14 residues. CDR3 bases: TGTGCCAGCAGCTTTTCCGGGAACTCCTACGAGCAGTACTTC. It translates to CASSFSGNSYEQYF.

This chain joins TRBV7-2 and TRBJ2-5; unclear D gene. Trimming took off 1 base at V and 6 bases at J, with 12 bases between the two ends. Germline CDR1 SGHTA, CDR2 FQGNSA. This CDR3 comprises 14 residues. CDR3 protein: CASSLVASSKTQYF. The CDR3 DNA reads TGTGCCAGCAGCTTAGTGGCCAGTTCGAAGACCCAGTACTTC.

This chain joins TRBV5-8 and TRBJ2-3, with D unresolved. The CDR3 covers 13 residues. V dropped 5 bases and J dropped 3 bases, with 10 bases sitting between them. Per the germline V gene, CDR1 is SGHTS and CDR2 is YDEGEE. The CDR3 here is CASSSQVTDTQYF. CDR3 nucleotide sequence: TGTGCCAGCAGTTCCCAGGTAACAGATACGCAGTATTTT.

This rearrangement joins TRBV7-2 to TRBJ2-7; TRBD2 aligns across 8 bases. CDR1 and CDR2 (germline): SGHTA, FQGNSA. The CDR3 is 13 amino acids. The ends lost 3 bases at V and 5 bases at J; junction bases unmatched: 3. Written as DNA, the CDR3 is TGTGCCAGCAGCTTTGGGCGGGAGGACGAGCAGTACTTC. Translation gives CASSFGREDEQYF. The full variable domain, rest sourced from reference TRBV7-2 and TRBJ2-7, is GAGVSQSPSNKVTEKGKDVELRCDPISGHTALYWYRQSLGQGLEFLIYFQGNSAPDKSGLPSDRFSAERTGGSVSTLTIQRTQQEDSAVYLCASSFGREDEQYFGPGTRLTVT.

The rearrangement joins TRBV14 to TRBJ2-7; D unresolved. V was trimmed by 2 bases and J by 2 bases, leaving 7 bases between them. Germline CDR1 SGHDN, CDR2 FVKESK. The CDR3 sequence is 13 residues long. The CDR3 reads CASSQTTTYEQYF. CDR3 sequence (DNA): TGTGCCAGCAGCCAAACAACTACCTACGAGCAGTACTTC.

The rearrangement uses TRBV19 and TRBJ2-5; a possible D gene is TRBD2 (5 bases). V lost 5 bases and J 5 bases, leaving 18 bases between the germline ends. This CDR3 comprises 15 residues. CDR1 LNHDA and CDR2 SQIVND come from the germline V gene (reference sequence). The CDR3, as DNA: TGTGCCAGTAGTCCAGAAGGACGGGATTGGGAGACCCAGTACTTC. It codes for CASSPEGRDWETQYF.

This chain uses TRBV10-2 with TRBJ1-5; 7 nucleotides match TRBD1. Germline V gene sequence: CDR1 WSHSY, CDR2 SAAADI. The CDR3 is 15 residues long. Trimming at V came to 2 bases and at J to 7 bases, leaving 8 bases not matched to a gene. In DNA, the CDR3 is TGCGCCAGCAGTGAGGTGGCAGGGGGTGACCAGCCCCAGCATTTT. Encoded protein: CASSEVAGGDQPQHF.

This chain joins TRBV23-1 and TRBJ1-2; D uncertain. TRBV23-1 counts as an open reading frame of uncertain function. This CDR3 contains 11 residues. V lost 10 bases and J 8 bases, leaving 14 bases between the germline ends. The CDR3 DNA is TGCGCCACCCGTTGGCTAGAGGGCTACACCTTC. It is translated as CATRWLEGYTF.

This sequence joins TRBV6-1 and TRBJ2-7, with D perhaps TRBD1 or TRBD2 (6 bases each). Germline-derived CDR1 and CDR2 are MNHNS and SASEGT. This CDR3 spans 13 amino acids. Between the trimmed V and J ends, which lost 8 bases and 3 bases, there was a span of 14 bases. In nucleotides, the CDR3 is TGTGCCAGCCATAGCGGACAGATCTACGAGCAGTACTTC. Protein: CASHSGQIYEQYF.

This sequence joins TRBV5-4 and TRBJ1-2; D perhaps matches TRBD1 (6 bases). CDR1 is SGHNT and CDR2 is YYREEE in the germline V gene (reference sequence). V lost 5 bases, J lost 8 bases, and 19 bases lay in between. The CDR3 totals 14 residues. The CDR3 is CASSLLLGAGGYTF. The CDR3 DNA reads as TGTGCCAGCAGTTTGCTATTGGGGGCCGGGGGCTACACCTTC.

The rearrangement joins TRBV5-4 to TRBJ2-3; 7 bases line up with TRBD1. V gave up 4 bases and J gave up 1 base; unmatched junction bases: 3. Germline V gene data show CDR1 as SGHNT and CDR2 as YYREEE (reference sequence). The length of the CDR3 is 14 residues. The CDR3 nucleotides are TGTGCCAGCAGCCAACAGGGGCGCACAGATACGCAGTATTTT. Its translation: CASSQQGRTDTQYF.

The chain couples TRBV30 to TRBJ2-7, with TRBD2 as a possible D gene (6 bases). Trimming stripped 5 bases from V and 4 bases from J, with 12 bases between. Germline V gene lookup returns CDR1 GTSNPN and CDR2 SVGIG (reference sequence). The CDR3 loop spans 12 amino acids. CDR3: CAWGEESYEQYF. In DNA, the CDR3 is TGTGCCTGGGGGGAGGAGTCGTACGAGCAGTACTTC.

The rearrangement links TRBV5-4 to TRBJ2-1; 8 bases line up with TRBD2. V lost 4 bases, J lost 5 bases, and 11 bases stayed unmatched. This CDR3 has 16 amino acids. CDR1 SGHNT and CDR2 YYREEE come from the germline V gene (reference sequence). CDR3 bases: TGTGCCAGCAGCATACCTTCCGGGGGGGCCAACAATGAGCAGTTCTTC. Amino acids: CASSIPSGGANNEQFF.

The chain combines TRBV1 with TRBJ2-2. TRBV1 is a pseudogene locus. The CDR3 runs to 15 residues. The CDR3 is CTSSQARPAPGELFF. The DNA of the CDR3 is TGCACCAGCAGCCAAGCCCGGCCTGCGCCCGGGGAGCTGTTTTTT.

This chain links TRBV19 with TRBJ1-3; D perhaps matches TRBD1 (5 bases). The CDR3 consists of 15 residues. Germline CDR1 reads LNHDA; CDR2 reads SQIVND (reference sequence). Between the trimmed V and J ends, which lost 5 bases and 8 bases, there was a span of 19 bases. The DNA of the CDR3 is TGTGCCAGTAGTTCTCCGGGACTGCGTAAGGACACCATATATTTT. It is translated as CASSSPGLRKDTIYF. Full variable domain (remainder filled in from reference TRBV19 and TRBJ1-3): DGGITQSPKYLFRKEGQNVTLSCEQNLNHDAMYWYRQDPGQGLRLIYYSQIVNDFQKGDIAEGYSVSREKKESFPLTVTSAQKNPTAFYLCASSSPGLRKDTIYFGEGSWLTVV.

The chain employs TRBV23-1 and TRBJ1-2; D is possibly TRBD1 (6 bases). TRBV23-1 falls under the ORF class, with uncertain function. The CDR3 covers 15 residues. V was pared by 4 bases and J by 6 bases, with 18 bases between. The CDR3 protein is CASSPQGLGWDGYTF. CDR3 in DNA: TGCGCCAGCAGTCCCCAGGGGTTGGGTTGGGATGGCTACACCTTC.

V and J are TRBV5-4 and TRBJ1-4; 9 bases fit TRBD1. This CDR3 contains 15 residues. Losses at the gene ends were 4 bases for V and 5 bases for J; bases not matched to a gene: 6. Germline V gene data show CDR1 as SGHNT and CDR2 as YYREEE (reference sequence). In DNA form, the CDR3 reads TGTGCCAGCAGCACGGCCGGGACAGGGAATGAAAAACTGTTTTTT. Its protein is CASSTAGTGNEKLFF. The full variable domain, completed using reference TRBV5-4 and TRBJ1-4, is ETGVTQSPTHLIKTRGQQVTLRCSSQSGHNTVSWYQQALGQGPQFIFQYYREEENGRGNFPPRFSGLQFPNYSSELNVNALELDDSALYLCASSTAGTGNEKLFFGSGTQLSVL.

This clone was counted a few times. The chain joins TRBV19 to TRBJ1-5; no clear D. Per germline, CDR1 LNHDA and CDR2 SQIVND (reference sequence). Trimming removed 4 bases from V and 9 bases from J, with 10 bases in between. The CDR3 sequence is 12 residues long. CDR3 sequence (DNA): TGTGCCAGTAGTACCGGCATCAGGCCCCAGCATTTT. It yields the protein CASSTGIRPQHF.

This chain joins TRBV18 and TRBJ2-1, with 13 bases lining up with TRBD2. J was trimmed by 12 bases and V by 3 bases; bases with no gene match: 5. CDR3 length: 14 amino acids. The germline CDR1 and CDR2 sequences are KGHSH and LQKENI. DNA for the CDR3: TGTGCCAGCTCACCTGGACTAGCGGGAGTCTGGCAGTTCTTC. Encoded protein: CASSPGLAGVWQFF.

This chain joins TRBV7-2 and TRBJ2-7; 8 bases line up with TRBD1. Trimming cost V 4 bases and J 9 bases; bases outside gene matches: 8. CDR3 length: 13 residues. Germline lookup yields CDR1 SGHTA and CDR2 FQGNSA. The CDR3 spells CASSSDRGFGQYF. The CDR3 coding sequence is TGTGCCAGCAGCTCCGACAGGGGTTTCGGGCAGTACTTC.

The chain recombines TRBV28 with TRBJ2-7; 14 bases line up with TRBD2. CDR3 length: 15 amino acids. Germline CDR1 MDHEN, CDR2 SYDVKM. Trimming took 4 bases from V and 9 from J; bases not matched to a gene: 8. The CDR3 sequence: CASSSGLAGVVGQYF. The DNA for the CDR3 is TGTGCCAGCAGTTCGGGACTAGCGGGAGTAGTGGGGCAGTACTTC.

The V and J genes are TRBV5-8 and TRBJ1-2; maybe TRBD1 (5 bases). The germline gives CDR1 SGHTS, CDR2 YDEGEE. Trimming took 3 bases from V and 0 from J, leaving 18 bases between them. The CDR3 totals 17 residues. DNA for the CDR3: TGTGCCAGCAGCTCCCGGGACGGACTTAGAGCTAACTATGGCTACACCTTC. Encoded protein: CASSSRDGLRANYGYTF.

The chain is built from TRBV13 and TRBJ1-1; 8 bases map to TRBD1. Looked up from germline, CDR1 is PRHDT and CDR2 is FYEKMQ (reference sequence). The CDR3 consists of 16 residues. Trimming removed 0 bases from V and 3 bases from J; junction bases left unmatched: 6. This CDR3 reads CASSLGQGARDTEAFF. In DNA, the CDR3 is TGTGCCAGCAGCTTAGGTCAGGGGGCTAGGGACACTGAAGCTTTCTTT.

The chain carries TRBV25-1 and TRBJ2-5; 8 bases match TRBD1. V gave up 5 bases and J gave up 5 bases; unmatched junction bases: 7. The V gene's germline CDR1 is MGHDK and CDR2 SYGVNS. The CDR3 length is 14 residues. The DNA for the CDR3 is TGTGCCAGCAGTCGACAGGGGATGGGCGAGACCCAGTACTTC. Protein sequence: CASSRQGMGETQYF.

This sequence joins TRBV4-2 and TRBJ1-5; the match to TRBD1 covers 9 bases. The CDR3 loop spans 16 amino acids. J was trimmed by 4 bases and V by 7 bases; bases with no gene match: 11. Germline V gene data show CDR1 as LGHNA and CDR2 as YNFKEQ. The CDR3 DNA follows: TGTGCCAGCACACCGACAGGGGGGTCCTCGAATCAGCCCCAGCATTTT. Translating it yields CASTPTGGSSNQPQHF.

This clone was counted a single time. The rearrangement uses TRBV4-1 and TRBJ1-3, with D perhaps matching TRBD1 (6 bases). Trimming removed 2 bases from V and 0 bases from J, with 11 bases in between. The CDR3 spans 16 residues. The germline V gene has CDR1 MGHRA and CDR2 YSYEKL. This CDR3 is CASSQPDRYSGNTIYF. The CDR3 DNA is TGCGCCAGCAGCCAACCCGACAGGTACTCTGGAAACACCATATATTTT.

The chain recombines TRBV5-1 with TRBJ2-5, with 8 bases that match TRBD1. Germline-derived CDR1 and CDR2 are SGHRS and YFSETQ. Trimming removed 1 base from V and 4 bases from J; junction bases left unmatched: 9. The CDR3 spans 16 residues. The CDR3 spells CASSLWGQADGETQYF. The DNA for the CDR3 is TGCGCCAGCAGCTTGTGGGGACAGGCCGATGGAGAGACCCAGTACTTC.